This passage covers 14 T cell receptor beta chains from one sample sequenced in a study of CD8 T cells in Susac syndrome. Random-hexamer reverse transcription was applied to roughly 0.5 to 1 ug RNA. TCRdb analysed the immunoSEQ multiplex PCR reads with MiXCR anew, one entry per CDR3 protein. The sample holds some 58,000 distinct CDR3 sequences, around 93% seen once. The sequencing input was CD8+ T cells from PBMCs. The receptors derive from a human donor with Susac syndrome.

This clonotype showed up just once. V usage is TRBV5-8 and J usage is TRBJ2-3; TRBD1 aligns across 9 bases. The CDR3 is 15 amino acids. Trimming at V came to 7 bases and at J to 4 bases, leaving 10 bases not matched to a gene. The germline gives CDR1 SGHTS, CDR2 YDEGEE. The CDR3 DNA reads TGTGCCAGCGGGAAGGGACAGGGATACGCAGATACGCAGTATTTT. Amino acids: CASGKGQGYADTQYF.

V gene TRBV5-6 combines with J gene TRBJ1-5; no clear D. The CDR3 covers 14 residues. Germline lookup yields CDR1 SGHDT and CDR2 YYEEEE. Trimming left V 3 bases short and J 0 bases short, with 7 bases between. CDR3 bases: TGTGCCAGCAGCTCTTATAATAGCAATCAGCCCCAGCATTTT. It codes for CASSSYNSNQPQHF.

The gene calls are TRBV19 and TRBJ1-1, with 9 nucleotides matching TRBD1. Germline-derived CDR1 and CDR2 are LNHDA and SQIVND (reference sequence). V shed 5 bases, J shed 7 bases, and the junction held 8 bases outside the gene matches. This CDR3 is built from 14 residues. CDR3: CASSWTGEEDEAFF. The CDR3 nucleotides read TGTGCCAGTAGTTGGACAGGGGAAGAGGATGAAGCTTTCTTT.

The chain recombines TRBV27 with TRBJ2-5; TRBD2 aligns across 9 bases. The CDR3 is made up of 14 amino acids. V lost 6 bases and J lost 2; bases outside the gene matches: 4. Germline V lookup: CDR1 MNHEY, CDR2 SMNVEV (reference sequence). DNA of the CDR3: TGTGCCAGCAGCCGACTAGCGGCGCAAGAGACCCAGTACTTC. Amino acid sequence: CASSRLAAQETQYF.

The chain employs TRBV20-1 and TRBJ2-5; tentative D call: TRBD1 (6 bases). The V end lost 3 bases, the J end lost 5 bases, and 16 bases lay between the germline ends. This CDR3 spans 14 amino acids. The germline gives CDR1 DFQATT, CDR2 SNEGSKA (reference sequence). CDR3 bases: TGCAGTGCTAGCCCACAGGGTTCCCGGGAGACCCAGTACTTC. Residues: CSASPQGSRETQYF.

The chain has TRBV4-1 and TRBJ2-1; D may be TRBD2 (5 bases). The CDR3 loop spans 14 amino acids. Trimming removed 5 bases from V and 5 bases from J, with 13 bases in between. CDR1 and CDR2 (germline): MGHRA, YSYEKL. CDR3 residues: CASSSREPDNEQFF. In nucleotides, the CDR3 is TGCGCCAGCAGCTCCCGGGAACCAGACAATGAGCAGTTCTTC.

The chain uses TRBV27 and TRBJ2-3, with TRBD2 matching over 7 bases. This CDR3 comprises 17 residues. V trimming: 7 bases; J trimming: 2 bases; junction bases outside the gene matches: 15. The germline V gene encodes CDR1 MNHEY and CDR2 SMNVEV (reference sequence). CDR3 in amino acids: CASTLRGWGGPTDTQYF. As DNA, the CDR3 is TGTGCCAGCACCCTCCGAGGCTGGGGGGGTCCCACAGATACGCAGTATTTT.

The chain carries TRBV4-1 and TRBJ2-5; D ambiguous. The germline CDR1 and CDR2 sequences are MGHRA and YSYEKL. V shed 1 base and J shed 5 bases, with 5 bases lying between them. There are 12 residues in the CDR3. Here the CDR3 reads CASSQGGETQYF. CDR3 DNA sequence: TGCGCCAGCAGCCAAGGTGGGGAGACCCAGTACTTC.

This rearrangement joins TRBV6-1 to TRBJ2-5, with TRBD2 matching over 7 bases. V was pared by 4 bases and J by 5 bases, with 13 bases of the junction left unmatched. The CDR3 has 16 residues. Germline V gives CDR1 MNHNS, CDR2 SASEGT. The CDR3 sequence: CASSGAGLQDLETQYF. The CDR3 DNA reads TGTGCCAGCAGTGGAGCGGGACTACAGGACCTGGAGACCCAGTACTTC.

The DNA for the CDR3 is TGTGCCAGCAGCTTACTGTCCGTTTACACAGATACGCAGTATTTT. This codes for CASSLLSVYTDTQYF. The chain joins TRBV11-1 to TRBJ2-3; D remains ambiguous. Deletions cut 2 bases from V and 2 bases from J, with 11 bases between. The germline V gene has CDR1 SGHAT and CDR2 FQDESV (reference sequence). The CDR3 loop spans 15 amino acids.

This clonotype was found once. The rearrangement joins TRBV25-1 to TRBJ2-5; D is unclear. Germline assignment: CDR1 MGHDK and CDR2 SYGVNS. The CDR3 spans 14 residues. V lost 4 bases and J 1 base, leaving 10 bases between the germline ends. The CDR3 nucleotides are TGTGCCAGCAGTGGTTATGCAGGCCAAGAGACCCAGTACTTC. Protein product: CASSGYAGQETQYF.

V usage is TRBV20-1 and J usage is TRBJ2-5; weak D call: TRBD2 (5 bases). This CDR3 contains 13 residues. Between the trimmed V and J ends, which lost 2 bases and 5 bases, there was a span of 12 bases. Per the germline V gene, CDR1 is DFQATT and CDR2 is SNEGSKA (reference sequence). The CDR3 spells CSARWSREETQYF. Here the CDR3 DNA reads TGCAGTGCTAGATGGTCTAGGGAGGAGACCCAGTACTTC.

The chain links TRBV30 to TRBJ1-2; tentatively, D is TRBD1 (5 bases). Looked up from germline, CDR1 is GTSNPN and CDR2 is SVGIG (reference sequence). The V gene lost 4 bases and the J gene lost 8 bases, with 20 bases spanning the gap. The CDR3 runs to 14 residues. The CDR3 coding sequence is TGTGCCTGGACCACTTTGAGGGGTCCCGGCGGCTACACCTTC. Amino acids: CAWTTLRGPGGYTF.

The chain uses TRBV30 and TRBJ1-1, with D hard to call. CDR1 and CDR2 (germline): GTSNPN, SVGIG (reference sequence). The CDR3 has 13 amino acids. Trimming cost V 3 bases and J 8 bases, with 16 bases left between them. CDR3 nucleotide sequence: TGTGCCTGGAGGTACGTGGATTCGGTAGAAGCTTTCTTT. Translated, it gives CAWRYVDSVEAFF.